This is a list of T cell receptor beta chains from one sample in a study of identical twins. TCRdb re-called the 5' RACE reads with MiXCR, one entry per CDR3 protein. The data hold some 1,700,000 distinct CDR3 sequences, with 25% to 35% observed a single time. The sequenced sample consisted of cord blood. The receptors here all came from a newborn girl in good health. The CDR3 runs from the conserved cysteine through the conserved F or W. A D gene is named only where the DNA matches it firmly. Clone size is not always given. Where it is, it says once, few, many or a class for expanded clones.

D gene | J gene | clone size | V gene | CDR3 protein | CDR3 DNA
- | TRBJ2-1 | few | TRBV29-1 | CRGAWGNEQFF | TGCAGGGGGGCCTGGGGGAATGAGCAGTTCTTC
- | TRBJ2-2 | - | TRBV12-3/TRBV12-4 | CASSFGADTGELFF | TGTGCCAGCAGTTTTGGCGCGGACACCGGGGAGCTGTTTTTT
- | TRBJ2-5 | once | TRBV18 | CAGSHQETQYF | TGTGCCGGCTCGCACCAAGAGACCCAGTACTTC
TRBD2 | TRBJ2-3 | - | TRBV2 | CASSTRTSGGGTDTQYF | TGTGCCAGCAGTACCAGGACTAGCGGGGGGGGCACAGATACGCAGTATTTT
TRBD2 | TRBJ2-3 | few | TRBV20-1 | CSAREGGGLTSGGPLTDTQYF | TGCAGTGCTAGAGAGGGAGGCGGACTCACTAGCGGGGGTCCTCTCACAGATACGCAGTATTTT
TRBD2 | TRBJ2-7 | few | TRBV20-1 | CSASSPSGSYEQYF | TGCAGTGCTAGCTCGCCTAGCGGGAGTTACGAGCAGTACTTC
TRBD2 | TRBJ2-3 | few | TRBV3-1 | CASSLRLAGFTDTQYF | TGTGCCAGCAGCCTGCGACTAGCGGGGTTCACAGATACGCAGTATTTT
- | TRBJ2-5 | - | TRBV14 | CASSQDIGGRQETQYF | TGTGCCAGCAGCCAAGATATAGGGGGGCGACAAGAGACCCAGTACTTC
- | TRBJ2-1 | many | TRBV12-3/TRBV12-4 | CASSLRTPNEQFF | TGTGCCAGCAGTTTAAGAACCCCCAATGAGCAGTTCTTC
- | TRBJ2-6 | few | TRBV10-3 | CAISDSYRDGESGANVLTF | TGTGCCATCAGTGATTCATATCGGGACGGGGAGTCTGGGGCCAACGTCCTGACTTTC
- | TRBJ2-7 | - | TRBV21-1 | CASSKGKYEQYF | TGTGCCAGCAGCAAAGGGAAGTACGAGCAGTACTTC
TRBD2 | TRBJ2-3 | - | TRBV18 | CASSQGLAGVPGDTQYF | TGTGCCAGCTCACAGGGACTAGCGGGCGTCCCTGGAGATACGCAGTATTTT
TRBD2 | TRBJ2-7 | - | TRBV6-1 | CASRGRLAGGLSYEQYF | TGTGCCAGCAGAGGTAGACTAGCGGGAGGCCTCTCCTACGAGCAGTACTTC
- | TRBJ2-5 | - | TRBV3-1 | CASSLRGALYNEQYF | TGTGCCAGCAGCCTTAGGGGGGCCCTCTACAATGAGCAGTACTTC
- | TRBJ2-7 | - | TRBV2 | CASRGLRVYEQYF | TGTGCCAGCAGGGGACTTCGCGTCTACGAGCAGTACTTC
- | TRBJ2-7 | - | TRBV19 | CASRGWGSYEQYF | TGTGCCAGTAGGGGCTGGGGCTCCTACGAGCAGTACTTC
- | TRBJ1-2 | few | TRBV18 | CASSPRDTHYGYTF | TGTGCCAGCTCTCCCCGGGACACTCATTATGGCTACACCTTC
TRBD1 | TRBJ1-1 | - | TRBV2 | CASRYDRGTTEAFF | TGTGCCAGCAGGTACGACAGGGGGACCACTGAAGCTTTCTTT
- | TRBJ2-1 | many | TRBV4-1 | CASSQGGAYNEQFF | TGCGCCAGCAGCCAAGGGGGAGCCTACAATGAGCAGTTCTTC
TRBD1 | TRBJ1-6 | - | TRBV6-5 | CASQRDRAWYNSPLHF | TGTGCCAGCCAAAGGGACAGGGCCTGGTATAATTCACCCCTCCACTTT
- | TRBJ2-5 | few | TRBV5-1 | CASSLWVQETQYF | TGCGCCAGCAGCTTGTGGGTCCAAGAGACCCAGTACTTC